This record looks at one TCR beta chain sequence and its context. The V end was cut by 5 bases, the J end by 5 bases, with 12 bases between. Germline CDR1 is SGHAT and CDR2 is FQDESV (reference sequence). The CDR3 is 13 amino acids. This specimen belongs to a study of cytomegalovirus exposure and HLA in healthy donors. The PCR ran on 60 Vbeta and 13 Jbeta primers. Sequencing was performed with immunoSEQ multiplex PCR; in TCRdb, only in-frame clones are kept and a portion is missing. This table holds about 140,000 clones, around 75% found once. The chain couples TRBV11-1 to TRBJ2-5, with D possibly TRBD1 on 6 matching bases. The sequenced sample consisted of PBMCs. The TCR was taken from a woman aged 25 to 39 in good health and CMV-seronegative. CDR3 protein: CASSAIRGETQYF. CDR3 DNA: TGTGCCAGCAGCGCCATTAGGGGGGAGACCCAGTACTTC.